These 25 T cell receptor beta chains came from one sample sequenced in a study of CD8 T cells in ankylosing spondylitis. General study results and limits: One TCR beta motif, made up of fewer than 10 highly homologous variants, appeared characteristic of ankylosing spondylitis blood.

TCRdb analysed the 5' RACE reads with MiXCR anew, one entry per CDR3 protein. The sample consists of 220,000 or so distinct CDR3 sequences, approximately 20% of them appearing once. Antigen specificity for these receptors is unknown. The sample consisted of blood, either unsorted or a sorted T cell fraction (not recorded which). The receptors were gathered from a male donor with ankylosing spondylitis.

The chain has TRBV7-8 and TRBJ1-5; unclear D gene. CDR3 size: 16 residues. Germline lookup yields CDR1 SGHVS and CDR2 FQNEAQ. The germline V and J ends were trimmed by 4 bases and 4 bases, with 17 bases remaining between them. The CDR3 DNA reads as TGTGCCAGCAGCTCGATCCCCTGGGAGGGTAATCAGCCCCAGCATTTT. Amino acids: CASSSIPWEGNQPQHF. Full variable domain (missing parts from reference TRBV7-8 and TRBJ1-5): GAGVSQSPRYKVAKRGQDVALRCDPISGHVSLFWYQQALGQGPEFLTYFQNEAQLDKSGLPSDRFFAERPEGSVSTLKIQRTQQEDSAVYLCASSSIPWEGNQPQHFGDGTRLSIL.

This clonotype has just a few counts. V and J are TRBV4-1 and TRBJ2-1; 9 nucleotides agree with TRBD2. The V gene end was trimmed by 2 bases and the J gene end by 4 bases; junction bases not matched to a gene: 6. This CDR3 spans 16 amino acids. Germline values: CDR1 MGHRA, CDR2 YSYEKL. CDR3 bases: TGCGCCAGCAGCCAAATTAGCGGGGGCCTGTACAATGAGCAGTTCTTC. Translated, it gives CASSQISGGLYNEQFF.

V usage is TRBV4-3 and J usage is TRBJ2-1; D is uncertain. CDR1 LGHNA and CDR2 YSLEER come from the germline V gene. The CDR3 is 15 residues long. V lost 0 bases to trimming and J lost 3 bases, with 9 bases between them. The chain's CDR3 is CASSQDGELYNEQFF. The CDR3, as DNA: TGCGCCAGCAGCCAAGATGGCGAACTCTACAATGAGCAGTTCTTC.

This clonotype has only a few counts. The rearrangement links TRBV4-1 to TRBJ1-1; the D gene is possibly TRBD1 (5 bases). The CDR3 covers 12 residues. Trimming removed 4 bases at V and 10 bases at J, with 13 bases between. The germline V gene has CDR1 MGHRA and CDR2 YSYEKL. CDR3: CASSPFSRGAFF. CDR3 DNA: TGCGCCAGCAGCCCCTTTTCGAGGGGAGCTTTCTTT.

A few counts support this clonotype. The CDR3 DNA reads TGCAGTGCTTGGACCGGTCGGAACACTGAAGCTTTCTTT. Protein sequence: CSAWTGRNTEAFF. The chain links TRBV20-1 to TRBJ1-1; no firm D call. CDR1 and CDR2 from the germline V gene are DFQATT and SNEGSKA (reference sequence). The length of the CDR3 is 13 residues. Trimming cost V 5 bases and J 1 base, with 11 bases left between them.

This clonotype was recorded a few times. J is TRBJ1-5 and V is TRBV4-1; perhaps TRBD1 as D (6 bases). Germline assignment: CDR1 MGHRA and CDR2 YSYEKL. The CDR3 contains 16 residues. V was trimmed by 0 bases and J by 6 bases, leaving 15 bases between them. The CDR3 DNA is TGCGCCAGCAGCCAAGACCCCGGGCAGGGGAGTCAGCCCCAGCATTTT. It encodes CASSQDPGQGSQPQHF.

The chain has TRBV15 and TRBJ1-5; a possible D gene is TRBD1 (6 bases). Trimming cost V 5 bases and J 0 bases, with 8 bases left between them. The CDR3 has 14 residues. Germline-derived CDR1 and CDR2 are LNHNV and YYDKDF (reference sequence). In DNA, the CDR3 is TGTGCCACCAGCGCGGACAGTAGCAATCAGCCCCAGCATTTT. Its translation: CATSADSSNQPQHF.

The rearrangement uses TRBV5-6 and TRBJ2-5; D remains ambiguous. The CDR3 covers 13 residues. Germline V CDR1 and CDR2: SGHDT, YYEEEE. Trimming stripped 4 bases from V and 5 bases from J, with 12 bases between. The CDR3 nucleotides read TGTGCCAGCAGCGCCTCTAGATACGAGACCCAGTACTTC. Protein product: CASSASRYETQYF. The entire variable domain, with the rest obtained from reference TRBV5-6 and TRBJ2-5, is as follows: DAGVTQSPTHLIKTRGQQVTLRCSPKSGHDTVSWYQQALGQGPQFIFQYYEEEERQRGNFPDRFSGHQFPNYSSELNVNALLLGDSALYLCASSASRYETQYFGPGTRLLVL.

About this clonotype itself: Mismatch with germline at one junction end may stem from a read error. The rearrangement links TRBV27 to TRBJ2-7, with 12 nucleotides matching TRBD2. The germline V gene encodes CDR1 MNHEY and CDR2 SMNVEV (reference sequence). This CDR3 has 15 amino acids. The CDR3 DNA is TGTGCCAGCAGTCTGTCTAGCGGGAGGGCCTATGAGCAGTACTTC. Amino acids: CASSLSSGRAYEQYF.

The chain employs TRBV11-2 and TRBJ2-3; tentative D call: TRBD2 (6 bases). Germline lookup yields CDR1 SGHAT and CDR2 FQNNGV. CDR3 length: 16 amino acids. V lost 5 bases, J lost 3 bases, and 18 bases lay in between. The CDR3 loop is CASSPWEVGETDTQYF. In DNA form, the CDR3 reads TGTGCCAGCAGCCCTTGGGAGGTCGGGGAAACAGATACGCAGTATTTT.

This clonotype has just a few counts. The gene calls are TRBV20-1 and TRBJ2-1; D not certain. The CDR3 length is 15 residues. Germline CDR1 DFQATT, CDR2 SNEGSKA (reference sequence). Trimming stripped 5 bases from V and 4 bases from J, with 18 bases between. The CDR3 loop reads CSAPTPDKPYNEQFF. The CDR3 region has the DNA TGCAGTGCTCCGACTCCCGACAAACCGTACAATGAGCAGTTCTTC.

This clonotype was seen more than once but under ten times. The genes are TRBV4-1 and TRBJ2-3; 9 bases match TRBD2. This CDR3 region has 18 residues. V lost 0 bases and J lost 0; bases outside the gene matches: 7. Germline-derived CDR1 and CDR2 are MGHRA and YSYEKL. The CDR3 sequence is CASSQDSRLAGSTDTQYF. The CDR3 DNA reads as TGCGCCAGCAGCCAAGATAGTAGGCTAGCGGGGAGCACAGATACGCAGTATTTT.

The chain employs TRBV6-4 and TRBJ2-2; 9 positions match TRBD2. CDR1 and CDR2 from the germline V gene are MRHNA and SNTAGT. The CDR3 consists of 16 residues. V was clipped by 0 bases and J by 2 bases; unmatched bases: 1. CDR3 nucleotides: TGTGCCAGCAGTGACTCCGGGACTAGCAACACCGGGGAGCTGTTTTTT. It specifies CASSDSGTSNTGELFF.

CDR3 sequence: CASSTTSGTGELFF. The CDR3 nucleotides read TGTGCCAGCAGTACCACTAGCGGCACCGGGGAGCTGTTTTTT. This chain joins TRBV12-3 or TRBV12-4 and TRBJ2-2; 8 positions match TRBD2. V lost 5 bases to trimming and J lost 4 bases; unmatched junction nucleotides: 3. The CDR3 is 14 amino acids.

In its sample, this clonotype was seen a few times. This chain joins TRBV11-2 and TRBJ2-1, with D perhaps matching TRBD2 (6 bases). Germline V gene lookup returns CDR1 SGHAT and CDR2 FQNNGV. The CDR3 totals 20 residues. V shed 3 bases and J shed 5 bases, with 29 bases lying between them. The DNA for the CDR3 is TGTGCCAGCAGCTTCAAACTAGCCGTCGGGTGGGGGTCGCGCGACAATGAGCAGTTCTTC. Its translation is CASSFKLAVGWGSRDNEQFF.

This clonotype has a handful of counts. The CDR3 region has the DNA TGCGCCAGCAGCCTAGGGGGCTCGGACAATCAGCCCCAGCATTTT. Amino acids: CASSLGGSDNQPQHF. V gene TRBV5-1 combines with J gene TRBJ1-5, with 7 nucleotides matching TRBD1. The J segment lost 3 bases and the V segment lost 4 bases, leaving 7 bases of the junction unmatched. CDR1 is SGHRS and CDR2 is YFSETQ in the germline V gene. This CDR3 comprises 15 residues. Supplemented by reference TRBV5-1 and TRBJ1-5, the full variable domain reads KAGVTQTPRYLIKTRGQQVTLSCSPISGHRSVSWYQQTPGQGLQFLFEYFSETQRNKGNFPGRFSGRQFSNSRSEMNVSTLELGDSALYLCASSLGGSDNQPQHFGDGTRLSIL.

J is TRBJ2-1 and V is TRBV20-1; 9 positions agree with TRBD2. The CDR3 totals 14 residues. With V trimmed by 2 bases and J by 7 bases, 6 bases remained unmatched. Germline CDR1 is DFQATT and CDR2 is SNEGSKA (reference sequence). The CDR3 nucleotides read TGCAGTGCTAGATACGGCGGGGGGGGAAATGAGCAGTTCTTC. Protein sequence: CSARYGGGGNEQFF.

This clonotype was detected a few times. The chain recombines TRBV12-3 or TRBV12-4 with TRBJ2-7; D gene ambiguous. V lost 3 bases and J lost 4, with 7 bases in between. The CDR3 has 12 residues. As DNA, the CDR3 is TGTGCCAGCAGTTTGGCTGTATACGAGCAGTACTTC. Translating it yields CASSLAVYEQYF.

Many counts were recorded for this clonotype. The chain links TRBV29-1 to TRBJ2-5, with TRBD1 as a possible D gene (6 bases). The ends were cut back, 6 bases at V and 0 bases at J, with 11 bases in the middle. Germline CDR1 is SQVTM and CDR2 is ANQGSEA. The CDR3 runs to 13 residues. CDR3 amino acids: CSVPDRYQETQYF. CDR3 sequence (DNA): TGCAGCGTGCCCGACAGGTACCAAGAGACCCAGTACTTC.

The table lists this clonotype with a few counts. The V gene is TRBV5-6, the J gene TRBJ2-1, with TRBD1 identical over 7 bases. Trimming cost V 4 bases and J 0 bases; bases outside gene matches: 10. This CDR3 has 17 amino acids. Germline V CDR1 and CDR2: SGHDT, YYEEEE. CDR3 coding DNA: TGTGCCAGCAGCGAAATGACAGGGCTCATCTCCTACAATGAGCAGTTCTTC. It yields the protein CASSEMTGLISYNEQFF.

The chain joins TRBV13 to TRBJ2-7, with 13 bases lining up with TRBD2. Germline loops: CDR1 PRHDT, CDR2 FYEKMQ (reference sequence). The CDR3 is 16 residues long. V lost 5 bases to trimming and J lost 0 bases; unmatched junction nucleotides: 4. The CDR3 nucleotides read TGTGCCAGCAGCCGCAGACTAGCGGGAGGCTCCTACGAGCAGTACTTC. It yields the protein CASSRRLAGGSYEQYF.

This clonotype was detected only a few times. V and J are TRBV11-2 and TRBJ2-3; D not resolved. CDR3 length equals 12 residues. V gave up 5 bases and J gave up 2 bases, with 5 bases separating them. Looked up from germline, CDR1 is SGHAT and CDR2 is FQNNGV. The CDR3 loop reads CASSVHTDTQYF. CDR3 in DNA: TGTGCCAGCAGCGTACACACAGATACGCAGTATTTT.

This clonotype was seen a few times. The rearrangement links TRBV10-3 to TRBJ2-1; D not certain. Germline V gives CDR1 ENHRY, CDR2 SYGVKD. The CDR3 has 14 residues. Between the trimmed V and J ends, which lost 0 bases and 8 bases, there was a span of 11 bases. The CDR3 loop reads CAISESFRGDEQFF. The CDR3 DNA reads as TGTGCCATCAGTGAGTCGTTTCGTGGCGATGAGCAGTTCTTC.

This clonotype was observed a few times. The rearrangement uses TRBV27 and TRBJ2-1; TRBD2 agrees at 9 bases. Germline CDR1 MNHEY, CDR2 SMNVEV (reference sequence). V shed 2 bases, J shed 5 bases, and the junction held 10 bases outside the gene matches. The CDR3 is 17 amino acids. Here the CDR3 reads CASSLGTSLTWDNEQFF. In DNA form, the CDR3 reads TGTGCCAGCAGTTTAGGGACTAGCCTCACTTGGGACAATGAGCAGTTCTTC.

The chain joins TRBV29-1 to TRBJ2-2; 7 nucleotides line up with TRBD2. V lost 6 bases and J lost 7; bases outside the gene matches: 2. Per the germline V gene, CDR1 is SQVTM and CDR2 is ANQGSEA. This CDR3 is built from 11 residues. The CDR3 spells CSVTSLGELFF. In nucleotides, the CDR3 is TGCAGCGTGACTAGCCTCGGGGAGCTGTTTTTT.